This entry lists 22 T cell receptor beta chains sequenced from one sample in a study of blood T cell repertoires in COVID-19. Produced via immunoSEQ multiplex PCR; TCRdb's table is partial and in-frame only. The sample shows some 150,000 clones, around four fifths of them seen only once. Sequencing input: PBMCs or T cells enriched from blood (not recorded which). The receptors were gathered from a woman between 40 and 50 years old who had recovered from COVID-19.

This chain's CDR3 is CASTPDRADSPLHF. The CDR3 nucleotides read TGTGCCAGCACCCCGGACAGGGCAGATTCACCCCTCCACTTT. This rearrangement joins TRBV5-4 to TRBJ1-6; 8 positions match TRBD1. CDR3 size: 14 residues. With 6 bases clipped from V and 8 bases from J, the junction kept 7 bases outside the gene matches. Germline V gene sequence: CDR1 SGHNT, CDR2 YYREEE (reference sequence).

The chain recombines TRBV5-1 with TRBJ2-1; 8 positions agree with TRBD1. This CDR3 is 15 amino acids long. CDR1 and CDR2 from the germline V gene are SGHRS and YFSETQ. V lost 4 bases and J lost 7; bases outside the gene matches: 10. The CDR3 spells CASSPTGAGVNEQFF. CDR3 DNA: TGCGCCAGCAGCCCGACAGGGGCTGGGGTGAATGAGCAGTTCTTC.

This chain uses TRBV7-6 with TRBJ1-6; TRBD1 matches 9 bases. V lost 5 bases, J lost 8 bases, and 7 bases stayed unmatched. Looked up from germline, CDR1 is SGHVS and CDR2 is FNYEAQ. This CDR3 region has 15 residues. For the CDR3, the DNA is TGTGCCAGCAGCCCCCGACAGGGGGGGCATTCACCCCTCCACTTT. Amino acid sequence: CASSPRQGGHSPLHF.

V and J are TRBV10-3 and TRBJ1-3; D call uncertain. The germline gives CDR1 ENHRY, CDR2 SYGVKD. This CDR3 comprises 10 residues. Trimming left V 9 bases short and J 11 bases short, with 11 bases between. CDR3 nucleotide sequence: TGTGCCATGGGCCGCACTGCCATATATTTT. This translates into CAMGRTAIYF.

The chain uses TRBV3-1 (or the pseudogene TRBV3-2) and TRBJ1-2, with 11 bases lining up with TRBD1. Unmatched junction bases numbered 9, after V lost 1 base and J lost 5 bases. CDR1 is LGHDT and CDR2 is YNNKEL in the germline V gene (reference sequence). CDR3 length equals 17 residues. CDR3 DNA sequence: TGTGCCAGCAGCCAAGTGGGACAGGGGGGAGGACTATATGGCTACACCTTC. Protein: CASSQVGQGGGLYGYTF.

The chain carries TRBV19 and TRBJ1-1; 8 nucleotides match TRBD1. J was trimmed by 5 bases and V by 9 bases; bases with no gene match: 5. This CDR3 has 12 amino acids. Germline V CDR1 and CDR2: LNHDA, SQIVND (reference sequence). Here the CDR3 DNA reads TGTGCCAGCGGACAGGGAGGGACTGAAGCTTTCTTT. Amino acids: CASGQGGTEAFF.

The V gene is TRBV2, the J gene TRBJ1-6, with a weak D call TRBD1 (6 bases). This CDR3 contains 15 residues. Germline V gives CDR1 SNHLY, CDR2 FYNNEI. Trimming took 2 bases from V and 7 from J, leaving 12 bases between them. The CDR3 DNA reads TGTGCCAGCAGTGAACGGGGGGCGGAGAATTCACCCCTCCACTTT. Amino acids: CASSERGAENSPLHF.

The chain joins TRBV12-3 or TRBV12-4 to TRBJ2-7, with unresolved D. This CDR3 is 13 amino acids long. V lost 3 bases to trimming and J lost 3 bases, with 9 bases between them. The CDR3 region is CASSLSGDYEQYF. CDR3 coding DNA: TGTGCCAGCAGTTTGTCCGGAGACTACGAGCAGTACTTC.

The V and J genes are TRBV5-6 and TRBJ2-3; TRBD2 matches 9 bases. The length of the CDR3 is 15 residues. The germline V gene encodes CDR1 SGHDT and CDR2 YYEEEE. After removal of 0 bases from V and 7 bases from J, the junction contained 6 bases not matched to a gene. CDR3 region: CASSLGLAEGNTQYF. The CDR3 DNA sequence: TGTGCCAGCAGCTTGGGACTAGCGGAGGGTAATACGCAGTATTTT.

This chain links TRBV6-1 with TRBJ2-3; 9 bases align to TRBD1. Trimming removed 1 base from V and 4 bases from J; junction bases left unmatched: 0. This CDR3 is built from 14 residues. CDR1 is MNHNS and CDR2 is SASEGT in the germline V gene. CDR3 DNA: TGTGCCAGCAGTGAAGGGACAGGGGCAGATACGCAGTATTTT. Translating it yields CASSEGTGADTQYF.

The chain recombines TRBV5-1 with TRBJ1-1; D possibly corresponds to TRBD1 (5 bases). Trimming took 0 bases from V and 1 from J, leaving 10 bases between them. The germline gives CDR1 SGHRS, CDR2 YFSETQ. This CDR3 region has 15 residues. Here the CDR3 reads CASSLAGGTNTEAFF. The CDR3 nucleotides read TGCGCCAGCAGCTTGGCCGGCGGGACGAACACTGAAGCTTTCTTT.

This chain connects TRBV28 to TRBJ2-1; possible D gene TRBD1, 6 bases. Germline values: CDR1 MDHEN, CDR2 SYDVKM. V lost 2 bases to trimming and J lost 7 bases, with 9 bases between them. There are 13 residues in the CDR3. CDR3 residues: CASSLGGINEQFF. CDR3 bases: TGTGCCAGCAGTTTAGGGGGCATAAATGAGCAGTTCTTC.

The genes are TRBV6-5 and TRBJ1-2; D is uncertain. The V end lost 6 bases, the J end lost 13 bases, and 21 bases lay between the germline ends. CDR3 size: 13 residues. Germline CDR1 reads MNHEY; CDR2 reads SVGAGI. The CDR3 here is CASRRLSDSQATF. DNA for the CDR3: TGTGCCAGCAGGAGACTAAGCGATTCCCAAGCCACCTTC.

V and J are TRBV12-5 and TRBJ1-1; D not certain. Trimming took off 1 base at V and 1 base at J, with 4 bases between the two ends. The germline gives CDR1 LGHNT, CDR2 FRNRAP. The CDR3 totals 13 residues. CDR3 sequence: CASGLAKNTEAFF. The CDR3 DNA sequence: TGTGCTAGTGGTTTGGCCAAGAACACTGAAGCTTTCTTT.

The chain joins TRBV21-1 to TRBJ1-1; TRBD1, the table's D call, lacks a check against the DNA. TRBV21-1 is a recognized pseudogene. The CDR3 length is 12 residues. CDR3 bases: TGTGCCAGCAGCAAAGGGGGCAGTGAAGCTTTCTTT. As protein: CASSKGGSEAFF.

The rearrangement links TRBV9 to TRBJ1-1; 7 bases agree with TRBD1. V trimming: 0 bases; J trimming: 0 bases; junction bases outside the gene matches: 2. CDR1 and CDR2 from the germline V gene are SGDLS and YYNGEE. This CDR3 contains 15 residues. CDR3 coding DNA: TGTGCCAGCAGCGTAGAAGGGACAGTGAACACTGAAGCTTTCTTT. Protein product: CASSVEGTVNTEAFF.

This sequence joins TRBV5-1 and TRBJ1-2, with D perhaps matching TRBD1 (5 bases). Between the trimmed V and J ends, which lost 4 bases and 7 bases, there was a span of 17 bases. The V gene's germline CDR1 is SGHRS and CDR2 YFSETQ. The CDR3 length is 14 residues. The CDR3 reads CASSLSPGGSGYTF. CDR3 DNA sequence: TGCGCCAGCAGCCTATCTCCCGGGGGAAGTGGCTACACCTTC.

V and J are TRBV3-1 (or the pseudogene TRBV3-2) and TRBJ1-6; D is uncertain. The CDR3 loop spans 14 amino acids. CDR1 LGHDT and CDR2 YNNKEL come from the germline V gene (reference sequence). V was pared by 0 bases and J by 7 bases, with 7 bases between. The CDR3 spells CASSQDSVNSPLHF. CDR3 bases: TGTGCCAGCAGCCAAGATTCGGTCAATTCACCCCTCCACTTT.

The V and J genes are TRBV19 and TRBJ1-5; no reliable D call. The germline V and J ends were trimmed by 7 bases and 0 bases, with 10 bases remaining between them. This CDR3 contains 14 residues. CDR1 is LNHDA and CDR2 is SQIVND in the germline V gene (reference sequence). CDR3 protein: CASTPTDSNQPQHF. The CDR3 DNA is TGTGCCAGTACCCCGACTGATAGCAATCAGCCCCAGCATTTT. The full variable domain, its missing parts supplied by reference TRBV19 and TRBJ1-5, is DGGITQSPKYLFRKEGQNVTLSCEQNLNHDAMYWYRQDPGQGLRLIYYSQIVNDFQKGDIAEGYSVSREKKESFPLTVTSAQKNPTAFYLCASTPTDSNQPQHFGDGTRLSIL.

J is TRBJ2-3 and V is TRBV5-1, with 10 bases that match TRBD2. The length of the CDR3 is 15 residues. V gave up 4 bases and J gave up 4 bases; unmatched junction bases: 6. CDR1 is SGHRS, CDR2 YFSETQ, per germline. CDR3 in amino acids: CASSNPSGGSDTQYF. CDR3 coding DNA: TGCGCCAGCAGCAACCCTAGCGGGGGTTCAGATACGCAGTATTTT. The full variable domain, in which reference TRBV5-1 and TRBJ2-3 provide the parts outside the CDR3, is KAGVTQTPRYLIKTRGQQVTLSCSPISGHRSVSWYQQTPGQGLQFLFEYFSETQRNKGNFPGRFSGRQFSNSRSEMNVSTLELGDSALYLCASSNPSGGSDTQYFGPGTRLTVL.

V gene TRBV7-3 combines with J gene TRBJ2-5; 7 nucleotides line up with TRBD1. Germline lookup yields CDR1 SGHTA and CDR2 FQGTGA. The V and J ends lost 2 bases and 4 bases, in that order; junction bases with no gene match: 7. The CDR3 length is 15 residues. The chain's CDR3 is CASSLYPWTGETQYF. CDR3 nucleotides: TGTGCCAGCAGCTTATACCCTTGGACAGGAGAGACCCAGTACTTC.

The V call is TRBV30, the J call TRBJ1-5, with 9 bases matching TRBD1. Losses at the gene ends were 4 bases for V and 5 bases for J; bases not matched to a gene: 3. CDR3 length: 13 residues. Germline-derived CDR1 and CDR2 are GTSNPN and SVGIG (reference sequence). CDR3 sequence reads: CAWNRGPDQPQHF. The CDR3 DNA reads TGTGCCTGGAACAGGGGGCCTGATCAGCCCCAGCATTTT.